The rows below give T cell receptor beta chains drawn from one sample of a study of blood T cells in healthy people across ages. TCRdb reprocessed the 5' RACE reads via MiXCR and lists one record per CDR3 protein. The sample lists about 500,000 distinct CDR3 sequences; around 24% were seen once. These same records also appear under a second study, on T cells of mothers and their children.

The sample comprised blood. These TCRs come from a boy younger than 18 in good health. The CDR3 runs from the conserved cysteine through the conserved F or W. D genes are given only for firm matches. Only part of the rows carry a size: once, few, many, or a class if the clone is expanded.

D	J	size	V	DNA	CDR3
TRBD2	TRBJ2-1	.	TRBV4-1	TGCGCCAGCAGCCAAGTGCGACTAGCGGGGCCCTCCCACAATGAGCAGTTCTTC	CASSQVRLAGPSHNEQFF
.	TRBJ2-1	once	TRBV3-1	TGTGCCAGCAGCTACACTCAGGGCAATGAGCAGTTCTTC	CASSYTQGNEQFF
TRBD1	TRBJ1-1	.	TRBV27	TGTGCCAGCAGTTTATCTACAGGGGGCACTGAAGCTTTCTTT	CASSLSTGGTEAFF
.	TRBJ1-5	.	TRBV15	TGTGCCACCAGCAGAGATTGGGGGTTAAATCAGCCCCAGCATTTT	CATSRDWGLNQPQHF
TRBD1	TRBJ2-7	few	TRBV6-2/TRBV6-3	TGTGCCAGCAGTTACTCCAAAGGGGGCGTCTACGAGCAGTACTTC	CASSYSKGGVYEQYF
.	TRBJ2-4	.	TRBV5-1	TGCGCCAGCAGCTTGAACAGGGATGGAAACATTCAGTACTTC	CASSLNRDGNIQYF
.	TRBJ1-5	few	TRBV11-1	TGTGCCAGCAGCTTAGTCATTGATGGGACCTACCTACCCTCAGTTCAGCCCCAGCATTTT	CASSLVIDGTYLPSVQPQHF
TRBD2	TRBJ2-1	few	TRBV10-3	TGTGCCATCAGTGAGTCCCGGACTAGCCAATCCTACAATGAGCAGTTCTTC	CAISESRTSQSYNEQFF
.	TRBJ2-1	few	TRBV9	TGTGCCAGCAGCGTGGGCGGGAATGGGCACAATGAGCAGTTCTTC	CASSVGGNGHNEQFF
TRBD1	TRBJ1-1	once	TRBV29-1	TGCAGCGTTCATGCGCAGGGGGCCAGGACTGAAGCTTTCTTT	CSVHAQGARTEAFF